This T cell receptor beta chain is from a study of T cell repertoires in cytomegalovirus infection. Across the whole study: Well-studied HLA-B-restricted CMV epitopes were used in the study alongside recently identified HLA-C-restricted ones.

TCRdb fed the reads into MiXCR, producing one record per CDR3 protein. This table holds about 400,000 distinct CDR3 sequences, about 35% found once. Findings of the study overall: Totalled public TCR beta family frequency picked out people who carried CMV plus the relevant HLA.

Germline V gene lookup returns CDR1 SGHTA and CDR2 FQGNSA. V gave up 5 bases and J gave up 5 bases; unmatched junction bases: 12. The CDR3 runs 16 residues. Concerning this clonotype itself: Its specificity is not known.

Source: cultured PBMCs, taken from culture after CMV antigen stimulation. This TCR was recovered from a human donor in good health (CMV status not recorded). Some clones in this sample may be carry-over from other donors' samples. The chain recombines TRBV7-2 with TRBJ2-1, with 7 bases aligning to TRBD2. The CDR3 sequence: CASSVTNGRTNNEQFF. CDR3 nucleotides: TGTGCCAGCAGCGTAACTAACGGGAGGACCAACAATGAGCAGTTCTTC.